The present TCR beta chain was sequenced within a study of cytomegalovirus exposure and HLA in healthy donors. Study findings and constraints: It was likely that a cluster of highly shared sequence variants was a sequencing artifact. Among TCR sequences, most were rare, though some public TCRs appeared in many donors. The study put 150 to 200 TCR beta chains on its list as cytomegalovirus-associated. In a later analysis, HLA-C alleles had the fewest associated TCRs, DRB1 alleles the most.

Worth noting for this clone: What it binds is not known.

13 Jbeta primers and 60 Vbeta primers were used for the PCR. The method was immunoSEQ multiplex PCR; TCRdb's version includes in-frame clones alone and lacks a portion of them. The sample shows more than 95,000 clones, around 75% of them seen only once. The clonotype originates from a woman aged 18-29 years in good health and CMV-seronegative. The sequencing sample was made of PBMCs.

CDR3 coding DNA: TGTGCCAGCAGCTTGGTCGAAAACAGAGACACTGAAGCTTTCTTT. It encodes CASSLVENRDTEAFF. The rearrangement uses TRBV5-4 and TRBJ1-1, with unresolved D. The V gene lost 0 bases and the J gene lost 3 bases, with 12 bases spanning the gap. Germline V gene sequence: CDR1 SGHNT, CDR2 YYREEE (reference sequence). CDR3 length equals 15 residues.